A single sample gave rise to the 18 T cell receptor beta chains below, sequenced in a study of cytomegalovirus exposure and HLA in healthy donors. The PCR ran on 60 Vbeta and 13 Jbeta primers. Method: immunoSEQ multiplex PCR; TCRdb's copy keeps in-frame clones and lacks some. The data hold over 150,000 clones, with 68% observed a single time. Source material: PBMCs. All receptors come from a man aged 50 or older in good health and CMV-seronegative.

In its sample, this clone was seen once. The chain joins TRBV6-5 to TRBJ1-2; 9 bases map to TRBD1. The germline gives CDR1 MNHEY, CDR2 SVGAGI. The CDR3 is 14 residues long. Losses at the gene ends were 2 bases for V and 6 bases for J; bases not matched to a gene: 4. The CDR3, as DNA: TGTGCCAGCAGTTACCTCGGGACAGGGAATGGCTACACCTTC. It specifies CASSYLGTGNGYTF.

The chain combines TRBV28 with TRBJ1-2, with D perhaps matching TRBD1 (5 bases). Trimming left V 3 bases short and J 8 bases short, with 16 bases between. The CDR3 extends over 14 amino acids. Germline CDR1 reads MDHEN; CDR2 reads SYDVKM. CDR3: CASSFLSPGFGYTF. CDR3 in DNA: TGTGCCAGCAGTTTTTTGTCCCCAGGGTTCGGCTACACCTTC.

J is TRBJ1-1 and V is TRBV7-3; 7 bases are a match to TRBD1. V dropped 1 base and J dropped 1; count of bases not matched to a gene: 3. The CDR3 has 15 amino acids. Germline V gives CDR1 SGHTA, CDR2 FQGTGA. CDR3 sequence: CASSLRGTANTEAFF. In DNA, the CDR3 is TGTGCCAGCAGCTTAAGAGGGACAGCGAACACTGAAGCTTTCTTT.

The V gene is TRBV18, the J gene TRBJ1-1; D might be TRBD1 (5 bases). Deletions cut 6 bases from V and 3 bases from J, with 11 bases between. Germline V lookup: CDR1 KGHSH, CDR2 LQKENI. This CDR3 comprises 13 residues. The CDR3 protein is CASSSEGDTEAFF. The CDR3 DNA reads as TGTGCCAGCTCCAGTGAAGGGGACACTGAAGCTTTCTTT.

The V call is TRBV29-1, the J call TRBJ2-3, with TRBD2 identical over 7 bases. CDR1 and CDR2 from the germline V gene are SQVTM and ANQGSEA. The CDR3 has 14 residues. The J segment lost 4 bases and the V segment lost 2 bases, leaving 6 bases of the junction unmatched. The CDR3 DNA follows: TGCAGCGTTGAACCTGGGGGGGGTTCAGATACGCAGTATTTT. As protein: CSVEPGGGSDTQYF.

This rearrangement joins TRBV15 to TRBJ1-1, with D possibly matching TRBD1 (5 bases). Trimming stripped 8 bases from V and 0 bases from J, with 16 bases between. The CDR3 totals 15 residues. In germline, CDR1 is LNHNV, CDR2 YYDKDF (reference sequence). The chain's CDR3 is CATSNSGSMNTEAFF. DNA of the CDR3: TGTGCCACCTCTAATTCAGGGTCCATGAACACTGAAGCTTTCTTT.

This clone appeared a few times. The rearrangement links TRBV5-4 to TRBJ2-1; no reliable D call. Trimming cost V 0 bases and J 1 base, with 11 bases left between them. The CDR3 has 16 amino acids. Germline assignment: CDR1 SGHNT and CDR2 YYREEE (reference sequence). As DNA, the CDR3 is TGTGCCAGCAGCTTGGAGTATGTACTATCCTACAATGAGCAGTTCTTC. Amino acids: CASSLEYVLSYNEQFF.

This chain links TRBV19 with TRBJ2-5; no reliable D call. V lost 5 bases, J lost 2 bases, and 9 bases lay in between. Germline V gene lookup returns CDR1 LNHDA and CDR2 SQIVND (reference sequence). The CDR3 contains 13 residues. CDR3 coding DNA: TGTGCCAGTAGTGAGGTTGTACAAGAGACCCAGTACTTC. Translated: CASSEVVQETQYF.

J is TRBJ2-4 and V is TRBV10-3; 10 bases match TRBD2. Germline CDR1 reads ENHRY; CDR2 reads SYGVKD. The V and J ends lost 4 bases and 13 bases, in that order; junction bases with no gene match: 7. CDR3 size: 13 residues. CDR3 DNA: TGTGCCATCAGTGCCATCAGCGGGGGGGTCCAGTACTTC. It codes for CAISAISGGVQYF.

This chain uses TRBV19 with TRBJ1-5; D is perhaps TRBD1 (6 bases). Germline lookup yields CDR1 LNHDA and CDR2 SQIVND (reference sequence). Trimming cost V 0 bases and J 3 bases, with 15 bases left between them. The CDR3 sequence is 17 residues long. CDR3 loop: CASSIDLVGQNNQPQHF. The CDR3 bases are TGTGCCAGTAGTATAGACCTAGTTGGACAGAACAATCAGCCCCAGCATTTT.

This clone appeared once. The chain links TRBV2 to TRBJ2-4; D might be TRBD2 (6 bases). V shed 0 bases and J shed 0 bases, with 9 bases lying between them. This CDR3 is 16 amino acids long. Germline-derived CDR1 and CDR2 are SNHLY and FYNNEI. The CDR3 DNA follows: TGTGCCAGCAGTGAAGCGCGCGGGGTAGCCAAAAACATTCAGTACTTC. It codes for CASSEARGVAKNIQYF.

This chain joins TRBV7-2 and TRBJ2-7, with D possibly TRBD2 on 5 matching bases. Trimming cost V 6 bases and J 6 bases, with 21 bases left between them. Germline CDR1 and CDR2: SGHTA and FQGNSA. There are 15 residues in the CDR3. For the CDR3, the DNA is TGTGCCAGCAGACCTAGCTTAGGTCAGGCCGGCGAGCAGTACTTC. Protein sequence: CASRPSLGQAGEQYF.

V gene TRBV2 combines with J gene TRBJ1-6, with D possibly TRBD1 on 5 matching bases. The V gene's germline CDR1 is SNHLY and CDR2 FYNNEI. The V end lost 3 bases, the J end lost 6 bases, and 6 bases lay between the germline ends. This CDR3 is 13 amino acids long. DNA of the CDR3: TGTGCCAGCAGTGAGACAGTTAATTCACCCCTCCACTTT. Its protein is CASSETVNSPLHF.

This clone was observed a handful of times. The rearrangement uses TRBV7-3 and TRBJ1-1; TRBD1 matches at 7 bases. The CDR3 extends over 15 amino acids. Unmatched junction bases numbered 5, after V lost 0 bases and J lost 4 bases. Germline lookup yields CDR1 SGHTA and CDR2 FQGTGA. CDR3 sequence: CASSLTSTGPTEAFF. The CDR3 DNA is TGTGCCAGCAGCTTAACCTCGACAGGGCCCACTGAAGCTTTCTTT.

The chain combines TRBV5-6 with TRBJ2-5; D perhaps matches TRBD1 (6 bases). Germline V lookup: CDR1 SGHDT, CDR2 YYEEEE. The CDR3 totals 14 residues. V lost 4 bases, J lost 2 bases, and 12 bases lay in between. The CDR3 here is CASSLGTLQETQYF. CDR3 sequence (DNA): TGTGCCAGCAGCCTCGGGACATTACAAGAGACCCAGTACTTC.

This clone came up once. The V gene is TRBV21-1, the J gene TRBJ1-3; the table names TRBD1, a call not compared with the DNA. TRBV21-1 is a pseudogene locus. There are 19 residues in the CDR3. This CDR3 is CASSKETGSMSPSGNTIYF. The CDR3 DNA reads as TGTGCCAGCAGCAAAGAAACAGGGAGTATGAGTCCCTCTGGAAACACCATATATTTT.

DNA for the CDR3: TGTGCCAGCAGTCCGCTAGCGGGGGTACAAGAGACCCAGTACTTC. As protein: CASSPLAGVQETQYF. This chain connects TRBV7-8 to TRBJ2-5, with TRBD2 matching over 10 bases. CDR1 and CDR2 from the germline V gene are SGHVS and FQNEAQ. The junction had 6 bases not matched to a gene; V was cut back by 6 bases and J by 2 bases. The CDR3 sequence is 15 residues long. Filled out from reference TRBV7-8 and TRBJ2-5, the complete variable domain reads GAGVSQSPRYKVAKRGQDVALRCDPISGHVSLFWYQQALGQGPEFLTYFQNEAQLDKSGLPSDRFFAERPEGSVSTLKIQRTQQEDSAVYLCASSPLAGVQETQYFGPGTRLLVL.

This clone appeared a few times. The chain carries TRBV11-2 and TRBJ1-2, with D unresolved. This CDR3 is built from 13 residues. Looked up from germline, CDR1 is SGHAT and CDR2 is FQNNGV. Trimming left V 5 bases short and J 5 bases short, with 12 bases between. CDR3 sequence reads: CASSRESEYGYTF. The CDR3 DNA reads TGTGCCAGCAGCCGTGAGTCGGAGTATGGCTACACCTTC.